A selection of T cell receptor beta chains follows, all from one sample in a study of neurological immune-mediated disorders. TCRdb ran MiXCR on the 5' RACE reads and lists one entry per CDR3 protein. The table lists under 80,000 distinct CDR3 sequences, roughly an eighth of them singletons, with roughly 6.8% in the top ten. Sequenced: PBMCs. The receptors here all came from a woman between 45 and 65 years old in good health. Each CDR3 is given with its conserved first and last residue. A D gene is named only where the DNA matches it firmly. Size is stated for part of the rows, as once, few or many counts, or as a class when the clone is expanded.

j_gene | len | abundance | v_gene | d_gene | CDR3aa | CDR3nt
TRBJ2-7 | 14 | many | TRBV28 | TRBD1 | CASSYISTGEEQYF | TGTGCCAGCAGCTACATATCAACAGGGGAGGAGCAGTACTTC
TRBJ2-1 | 14 | many | TRBV5-1 | . | CASSLFRVQGEQFF | TGCGCCAGCAGCTTGTTCAGGGTTCAGGGTGAGCAGTTCTTC
TRBJ1-1 | 14 | many | TRBV5-1 | . | CASRRTRMNTEAFF | TGCGCCAGCAGAAGGACAAGGATGAACACTGAAGCTTTCTTT
TRBJ1-5 | 16 | many | TRBV7-2 | . | CASSPHAAGVNQPQHF | TGTGCCAGCAGCCCTCATGCAGCCGGGGTCAATCAGCCCCAGCATTTT
TRBJ2-1 | 16 | many | TRBV20-1 | TRBD2 | CSARFGTRVSYNEQFF | TGCAGTGCTAGATTCGGGACTAGGGTGTCCTACAATGAGCAGTTCTTC
TRBJ1-1 | 13 | . | TRBV24-1 | . | CATSEAEGGEAFF | TGTGCCACCAGTGAGGCGGAGGGGGGTGAAGCTTTCTTT
TRBJ2-7 | 16 | many | TRBV10-3 | TRBD1 | CAISEALGQGSYEQYF | TGTGCCATCAGTGAGGCCTTGGGACAGGGCTCCTACGAGCAGTACTTC
TRBJ2-1 | 15 | many | TRBV10-3 | . | CAIRSSGYLRDEQFF | TGTGCCATCAGGAGTTCAGGGTATTTAAGGGATGAGCAGTTCTTC
TRBJ1-2 | 14 | many | TRBV9 | . | CASSVVTGNYGYTF | TGTGCCAGCAGCGTAGTGACGGGAAACTATGGCTACACCTTC
TRBJ2-1 | 15 | . | TRBV18 | TRBD1 | CASSPPNRGLNEQFF | TGTGCCAGCTCACCACCTAACAGGGGGTTGAATGAGCAGTTCTTC
TRBJ2-1 | 14 | few | TRBV14 | . | CASTGGLTDNEQFF | TGTGCCAGCACCGGCGGGCTTACCGACAATGAGCAGTTCTTC
TRBJ1-2 | 14 | many | TRBV3-1 | . | CASSPDNNPYGYTF | TGTGCCAGCAGCCCCGACAACAACCCCTATGGCTACACCTTC
TRBJ2-7 | 14 | many | TRBV20-1 | . | CSARGTAVGYEQYF | TGCAGTGCTAGAGGGACCGCAGTTGGCTACGAGCAGTACTTC
TRBJ1-6 | 18 | many | TRBV5-6 | . | CASSWTHRAEFRYSPLHF | TGTGCCAGCAGCTGGACCCACAGGGCGGAATTTCGCTATTCACCCCTCCACTTT
TRBJ2-7 | 14 | . | TRBV7-9 | . | CASSSSVTWYEQYF | TGTGCCAGCAGCTCGAGTGTGACCTGGTACGAGCAGTACTTC
TRBJ2-5 | 16 | . | TRBV5-1 | TRBD1 | CASSLNLQGPQETQYF | TGCGCCAGCAGCTTGAATCTACAGGGGCCCCAAGAGACCCAGTACTTC
TRBJ1-1 | 13 | many | TRBV29-1 | . | CRAWRGGNTEAFF | TGCAGGGCGTGGCGGGGCGGAAACACTGAAGCTTTCTTT
TRBJ2-7 | 14 | many | TRBV7-3 | . | CASSPRLFTDEQYF | TGTGCCAGCAGCCCTCGCCTGTTTACAGACGAGCAGTACTTC
TRBJ2-7 | 18 | many | TRBV5-1 | TRBD2 | CASSLGTSGRLSGSEQYF | TGCGCCAGCAGCTTGGGGACTAGCGGGAGACTTAGCGGGAGCGAGCAGTACTTC
TRBJ2-5 | 15 | . | TRBV19 | TRBD1 | CASRGDRRDQETQYF | TGTGCCAGCCGAGGGGACAGGAGAGACCAAGAGACCCAGTACTTC
TRBJ2-7 | 14 | many | TRBV9 | . | CASSLQGLPYEQYF | TGTGCCAGCAGCCTTCAGGGCTTACCCTACGAGCAGTACTTC
TRBJ2-7 | 15 | few | TRBV6-5 | . | CASSSAGRISYEQYF | TGTGCCAGCAGTTCCGCAGGCAGGATCTCCTACGAGCAGTACTTC
TRBJ2-7 | 14 | many | TRBV5-1 | . | CASSFLTDSYEQYF | TGCGCCAGCAGCTTCTTGACCGACTCCTACGAGCAGTACTTC
TRBJ1-2 | 14 | many | TRBV5-1 | . | CASSLYRGDDGYTF | TGCGCCAGCAGCTTGTACCGAGGGGACGATGGCTACACCTTC
TRBJ2-1 | 15 | many | TRBV5-1 | TRBD2 | CASSLLAGGPDEQFF | TGCGCCAGCAGCTTACTAGCGGGAGGGCCGGATGAGCAGTTCTTC
TRBJ2-3 | 17 | many | TRBV7-2 | TRBD2 | CASSLVWGGGAIDTQYF | TGTGCCAGCAGCTTAGTTTGGGGCGGGGGGGCCATAGATACGCAGTATTTT
TRBJ2-5 | 14 | many | TRBV5-1 | TRBD1 | CASSLGQGGETQYF | TGCGCCAGCAGCCTAGGACAGGGAGGAGAGACCCAGTACTTC
TRBJ2-2 | 14 | many | TRBV12-3/TRBV12-4 | TRBD1 | CASSFTGDTGELFF | TGTGCCAGCAGTTTTACAGGGGACACCGGGGAGCTGTTTTTT
TRBJ2-2 | 14 | medium-sized | TRBV15 | . | CATSRNGPAGELFF | TGTGCCACCAGCAGAAATGGACCGGCCGGGGAGCTGTTTTTT
TRBJ2-4 | 14 | medium-sized | TRBV5-1 | . | CASSLVEETDIQYF | TGCGCCAGCAGCTTGGTTGAAGAAACGGACATTCAGTACTTC
TRBJ2-5 | 13 | few | TRBV5-1 | TRBD1 | CASSRDRGETQYF | TGCGCCAGCAGCCGTGACAGGGGAGAGACCCAGTACTTC
TRBJ2-1 | 16 | many | TRBV28 | . | CASSFWGGSSYNEQFF | TGTGCCAGCAGTTTTTGGGGCGGAAGCTCCTACAATGAGCAGTTCTTC
TRBJ1-2 | 14 | many | TRBV10-2 | . | CASSEDTDVFAYTF | TGCGCCAGCAGTGAGGACACGGACGTTTTTGCCTACACCTTC